The 24 T cell receptor beta chains below come from one sample, sequenced in a study of shared T cell receptors in the human thymus. The data were produced by immunoSEQ multiplex PCR, yet TCRdb's version contains in-frame clones alone and is incomplete. This table has some 400,000 clones, 95% appearing once. Source material: thymocytes. The receptors derive from a human donor.

V is TRBV5-5 and J is TRBJ1-1; possible D gene TRBD1, 6 bases. The CDR3 sequence is 15 residues long. V shed 2 bases and J shed 0 bases, with 11 bases lying between them. Germline V gene data show CDR1 as SGHKS and CDR2 as YYEKEE (reference sequence). The DNA of the CDR3 is TGTGCCAGCAGCTTACCCGACAGGATGAACACTGAAGCTTTCTTT. Its protein product is CASSLPDRMNTEAFF.

The rearrangement uses TRBV28 and TRBJ1-4; D possibly corresponds to TRBD1 (5 bases). Germline lookup yields CDR1 MDHEN and CDR2 SYDVKM. The CDR3 runs to 16 residues. V was trimmed by 4 bases and J by 5 bases, leaving 17 bases between them. CDR3 sequence (DNA): TGTGCCAGCAGTTCGCCCGGACACTTAGAGAATGAAAAACTGTTTTTT. It is translated as CASSSPGHLENEKLFF.

The gene calls are TRBV28 and TRBJ2-2; D might be TRBD1 or TRBD2, each matching 6 bases. Germline assignment: CDR1 MDHEN and CDR2 SYDVKM. The CDR3 length is 16 residues. V lost 3 bases and J lost 4, with 15 bases in between. Written as DNA, the CDR3 is TGTGCCAGCAGTTTGGATTGGGGGGCGGGCACCGGGGAGCTGTTTTTT. This sequence encodes CASSLDWGAGTGELFF.

This clone was detected once. This chain uses TRBV2 with TRBJ2-7; 9 nucleotides line up with TRBD1. In germline, CDR1 is SNHLY, CDR2 FYNNEI. V gave up 7 bases and J gave up 0 bases; unmatched junction bases: 4. CDR3 size: 14 residues. The CDR3 DNA reads TGTGCCAGCACCGGGACAGGGCTCTCCTACGAGCAGTACTTC. It encodes CASTGTGLSYEQYF.

This sequence joins TRBV6-1 and TRBJ1-1, with D unresolved. The germline CDR1 and CDR2 sequences are MNHNS and SASEGT. Trimming pared 4 bases from V and 1 base from J, leaving 7 bases between. The CDR3 is 13 residues long. DNA for the CDR3: TGTGCCAGCAGTGGGAAGAAGAACACTGAAGCTTTCTTT. Translated, it gives CASSGKKNTEAFF.

The rearrangement joins TRBV6-4 to TRBJ1-1, with D unclear. The germline CDR1 and CDR2 sequences are MRHNA and SNTAGT. The CDR3 length is 24 residues. V was pared by 0 bases and J by 5 bases, with 40 bases between. CDR3 loop: CASSDSSGKGSCIYARPGKTEAFF. Written as DNA, the CDR3 is TGTGCCAGCAGTGACTCGTCGGGGAAAGGCTCTTGTATCTACGCCCGTCCGGGTAAGACTGAAGCTTTCTTT.

The chain has TRBV4-2 and TRBJ2-3; 7 bases agree with TRBD2. Unmatched junction bases numbered 5, after V lost 3 bases and J lost 2 bases. Germline-derived CDR1 and CDR2 are LGHNA and YNFKEQ. CDR3 size: 15 residues. The DNA for the CDR3 is TGTGCCAGCAGCCATGGACTAGGGCCCACAGATACGCAGTATTTT. Its protein product is CASSHGLGPTDTQYF.

V is TRBV10-3 and J is TRBJ2-1; D gene ambiguous. The V gene's germline CDR1 is ENHRY and CDR2 SYGVKD. CDR3 size: 12 residues. Trimming pared 0 bases from V and 14 bases from J, leaving 11 bases between. The CDR3 coding sequence is TGTGCCATCAGTGAGTCTACCAGTTCAGAGTTCTTC. It translates to CAISESTSSEFF.

DNA for the CDR3: TGTGCCAGCCGGAGCCCTCAAGAGACCCAGTACTTC. Its protein product is CASRSPQETQYF. The chain has TRBV2 and TRBJ2-5, with unresolved D. The CDR3 runs 12 residues. Germline CDR1 SNHLY, CDR2 FYNNEI. V gave up 8 bases and J gave up 2 bases, with 9 bases separating them.

This clone was detected only once. This sequence joins TRBV7-2 and TRBJ2-7; weak D call: TRBD2 (5 bases). The V end lost 2 bases, the J end lost 2 bases, and 13 bases lay between the germline ends. Germline values: CDR1 SGHTA, CDR2 FQGNSA. The CDR3 is 15 amino acids. CDR3 in DNA: TGTGCCAGCAGCTTAAGGGAGTCATTACCCTACGAGCAGTACTTC. This codes for CASSLRESLPYEQYF. Full variable domain (missing parts from reference TRBV7-2 and TRBJ2-7): GAGVSQSPSNKVTEKGKDVELRCDPISGHTALYWYRQSLGQGLEFLIYFQGNSAPDKSGLPSDRFSAERTGGSVSTLTIQRTQQEDSAVYLCASSLRESLPYEQYFGPGTRLTVT.

The chain uses TRBV7-6 and TRBJ1-1, with D uncertain. The V end lost 5 bases, the J end lost 0 bases, and 22 bases lay between the germline ends. The CDR3 covers 18 residues. Germline V CDR1 and CDR2: SGHVS, FNYEAQ. CDR3 region: CASSATQRRTNMNTEAFF. CDR3 coding DNA: TGTGCCAGCAGCGCGACTCAGAGGCGAACCAATATGAACACTGAAGCTTTCTTT.

As for this clone: Relative to the germline gene, one junction end is altered; a read error may explain this. CDR3 sequence (DNA): TGCGCCAGCAGCCTATTACCAAAGGGACTCACATTCTCCCCTAGTCAAGATACCCAGTACTTC. Translating gives CASSLLPKGLTFSPSQDTQYF. The chain joins TRBV4-3 to TRBJ2-5; tentative D call: TRBD2 (6 bases). Germline V lookup: CDR1 LGHNA, CDR2 YSLEER. The CDR3 covers 21 residues.

This rearrangement joins TRBV6-5 to TRBJ2-1; D unclear. Germline V lookup: CDR1 MNHEY, CDR2 SVGAGI. V was cut by 7 bases and J by 8 bases, with 21 bases left in between. This CDR3 contains 15 residues. The CDR3 bases are TGTGCCAGCAACCTATACGAGGACGCGAGCGATGAGCAGTTCTTC. As protein: CASNLYEDASDEQFF.

The chain employs TRBV19 and TRBJ2-4; D call uncertain. Germline-derived CDR1 and CDR2 are LNHDA and SQIVND (reference sequence). With 10 bases removed from V and 8 bases from J, the gap between germline ends came to 12 bases. The CDR3 runs to 11 residues. CDR3 loop: CATSWVDIQYF. For the CDR3, the DNA is TGTGCCACTTCTTGGGTAGACATTCAGTACTTC.

The gene calls are TRBV7-2 and TRBJ2-7; TRBD2 aligns across 10 bases. The CDR3 is made up of 16 amino acids. V shed 2 bases and J 2 bases; nucleotides not matched to a gene: 6. Looked up from germline, CDR1 is SGHTA and CDR2 is FQGNSA. Here the CDR3 DNA reads TGTGCCAGCAGCTTAATACTAGCGGGACACCCCTACGAGCAGTACTTC. This gives the protein CASSLILAGHPYEQYF.

The chain couples TRBV15 to TRBJ1-5; tentatively, D is TRBD1 (5 bases). The CDR3 runs to 17 residues. The germline gives CDR1 LNHNV, CDR2 YYDKDF (reference sequence). Between the trimmed V and J ends, which lost 0 bases and 5 bases, there was a span of 17 bases. DNA for the CDR3: TGTGCCACCAGCAGAGAAGGCTGGACGGGGGGGGATCAGCCCCAGCATTTT. Residues: CATSREGWTGGDQPQHF.

The chain is built from TRBV5-1 and TRBJ1-4; D not certain. CDR3 length: 17 residues. Trimming pared 2 bases from V and 4 bases from J, leaving 18 bases between. The germline V gene encodes CDR1 SGHRS and CDR2 YFSETQ. The CDR3 loop is CASSFGSRILFNEKLFF. CDR3 DNA sequence: TGCGCCAGCAGCTTTGGCAGCAGAATACTCTTTAATGAAAAACTGTTTTTT.

V gene TRBV11-1 combines with J gene TRBJ2-7; no definite D call. V was pared by 4 bases and J by 4 bases, with 20 bases between. CDR1 SGHAT and CDR2 FQDESV come from the germline V gene (reference sequence). This CDR3 comprises 16 residues. CDR3 nucleotides: TGTGCCAGCAGCTGGATCCCGGGCTTCCCTAGATACGAGCAGTACTTC. It translates to CASSWIPGFPRYEQYF. Full variable domain (outside the CDR3, taken from reference TRBV11-1 and TRBJ2-7): EAEVAQSPRYKITEKSQAVAFWCDPISGHATLYWYRQILGQGPELLVQFQDESVVDDSQLPKDRFSAERLKGVDSTLKIQPAELGDSAMYLCASSWIPGFPRYEQYFGPGTRLTVT.

This clone appeared once. The rearrangement joins TRBV28 to TRBJ2-2, with 8 nucleotides matching TRBD2. Germline trimming cut 3 bases from V and 4 bases from J; bases unmatched to any gene: 7. CDR3 length: 16 residues. Germline V gives CDR1 MDHEN, CDR2 SYDVKM. CDR3 in amino acids: CASSFRLAGRTGELFF. CDR3 DNA sequence: TGTGCCAGCAGTTTCAGGCTAGCGGGCCGCACCGGGGAGCTGTTTTTT.

The chain joins TRBV7-2 to TRBJ1-5, with D possibly TRBD1 on 5 matching bases. CDR1 is SGHTA, CDR2 FQGNSA, per germline. This CDR3 has 15 amino acids. Trimming took 5 bases from V and 2 from J, leaving 13 bases between them. The CDR3 coding sequence is TGTGCCAGCAGCCCATGGGGCTCGGGCAATCAGCCCCAGCATTTT. Translation gives CASSPWGSGNQPQHF.

The CDR3, as DNA: TGTGCCAGCAGAGGCACAGGACAGATCTCCTACGAGCAGTACTTC. This translates into CASRGTGQISYEQYF. The rearrangement uses TRBV27 and TRBJ2-7, with D maybe TRBD1 (6 bases). CDR3 length: 15 residues. The V gene's germline CDR1 is MNHEY and CDR2 SMNVEV (reference sequence). V lost 6 bases and J lost 0, with 15 bases in between.

The chain is built from TRBV4-3 and TRBJ2-7, with D perhaps matching TRBD2 (5 bases). CDR3 length equals 16 residues. V lost 4 bases, J lost 0 bases, and 16 bases lay in between. Germline V gene data show CDR1 as LGHNA and CDR2 as YSLEER. The CDR3 DNA follows: TGCGCCAGCAGCCTAAAGCGGACCTGGAGCTCCTACGAGCAGTACTTC. Encoded protein: CASSLKRTWSSYEQYF.

The CDR3 nucleotides are TGTGCCATCAGTGAGTCGTGGTGGGAGGTAGCGGGAGTGAAAGTAAATGAGCAGTTCTTC. Translated: CAISESWWEVAGVKVNEQFF. This chain connects TRBV10-3 to TRBJ2-1; 9 bases match TRBD2. This CDR3 has 20 amino acids. CDR1 is ENHRY, CDR2 SYGVKD, per germline. V shed 0 bases, J shed 7 bases, and the junction held 19 bases outside the gene matches.

The V call is TRBV5-4, the J call TRBJ2-1; perhaps TRBD2 as D (6 bases). Trimming pared 0 bases from V and 1 base from J, leaving 23 bases between. Germline V gives CDR1 SGHNT, CDR2 YYREEE (reference sequence). There are 20 residues in the CDR3. CDR3 sequence: CASSLGWDCPTYSSYNEQFF. CDR3 coding DNA: TGTGCCAGCAGCTTGGGATGGGACTGCCCCACCTACTCATCCTACAATGAGCAGTTCTTC.